The next 25 T cell receptor beta chains were all read from a single sample in a study of blood T cell repertoires in COVID-19. Generated by immunoSEQ multiplex PCR, the TCRdb table keeps only in-frame clones and is missing some. The table includes 300,000 to 400,000 clones, about 90% detected once. Sequencing was carried out using PBMCs or T cells enriched from blood (not recorded which). Receptor source: a woman aged 25 to 39 who had recovered from COVID-19.

The rearrangement links TRBV29-1 to TRBJ2-1; 9 bases agree with TRBD2. Germline CDR1 is SQVTM and CDR2 is ANQGSEA. The J segment lost 4 bases and the V segment lost 8 bases, leaving 9 bases of the junction unmatched. The CDR3 has 14 residues. Here the CDR3 DNA reads TGCAGCTCCGCAGGGAGCGGGGGGTACAATGAGCAGTTCTTC. It codes for CSSAGSGGYNEQFF.

V usage is TRBV5-1 and J usage is TRBJ1-1; no firm D call. CDR1 and CDR2 (germline): SGHRS, YFSETQ. V lost 0 bases, J lost 0 bases, and 6 bases lay in between. The CDR3 runs 14 residues. In nucleotides, the CDR3 is TGCGCCAGCAGCTTGGCCGTCTTGAACACTGAAGCTTTCTTT. Its translation is CASSLAVLNTEAFF.

This clone has a single count. The chain has TRBV30 and TRBJ2-7; TRBD2 is a possible D gene (6 bases). CDR1 GTSNPN and CDR2 SVGIG come from the germline V gene (reference sequence). The CDR3 runs 13 residues. V was shortened by 3 bases and J by 6 bases, with 15 bases between the two germline ends. CDR3 sequence reads: CAWSPGLGSEQYF. CDR3 in DNA: TGTGCCTGGAGCCCTGGTCTCGGGAGCGAGCAGTACTTC.

The chain couples TRBV19 to TRBJ1-6; possibly TRBD1 for D (5 bases). CDR3 size: 18 residues. Germline CDR1 and CDR2: LNHDA and SQIVND (reference sequence). V was cut by 6 bases and J by 0 bases, with 18 bases left in between. CDR3 sequence: CASSDSLKTSSYNSPLHF. CDR3 bases: TGTGCCAGTAGCGACAGCCTCAAGACAAGCTCCTATAATTCACCCCTCCACTTT.

The chain is built from TRBV28 and TRBJ2-5; the match to TRBD2 covers 10 bases. CDR1 and CDR2 from the germline V gene are MDHEN and SYDVKM. With 5 bases clipped from V and 5 bases from J, the junction kept 8 bases outside the gene matches. There are 15 residues in the CDR3. The CDR3 DNA is TGTGCCAGCAGTCCTAAGATTAGCGGGGGGGAGACCCAGTACTTC. It specifies CASSPKISGGETQYF.

This chain links TRBV18 with TRBJ2-3; 9 nucleotides align to TRBD2. V lost 3 bases and J lost 3; bases outside the gene matches: 4. Germline CDR1 is KGHSH and CDR2 is LQKENI. The CDR3 length is 15 residues. The CDR3 DNA sequence: TGTGCCAGCTCACCGCGGGGGGGCCGAACAGATACGCAGTATTTT. It yields the protein CASSPRGGRTDTQYF.

This chain uses TRBV7-9 with TRBJ1-2; 8 nucleotides agree with TRBD1. J was trimmed by 5 bases and V by 1 base; bases with no gene match: 3. This CDR3 is 14 amino acids long. The V gene's germline CDR1 is SEHNR and CDR2 FQNEAQ (reference sequence). The CDR3 region is CASSLGQGMYGYTF. DNA for the CDR3: TGTGCCAGCAGCTTAGGACAGGGGATGTATGGCTACACCTTC.

J is TRBJ2-2 and V is TRBV19; 10 positions match TRBD2. The CDR3 has 14 amino acids. The germline gives CDR1 LNHDA, CDR2 SQIVND (reference sequence). The V gene end was trimmed by 5 bases and the J gene end by 5 bases; junction bases not matched to a gene: 2. The CDR3 DNA reads as TGTGCCAGTAGTCGGGGACTAGCGACCGGGGAGCTGTTTTTT. Amino acids: CASSRGLATGELFF.

V usage is TRBV2 and J usage is TRBJ2-5; no definite D call. CDR3 size: 12 residues. Trimming removed 11 bases at V and 5 bases at J, with 15 bases between. Per the germline V gene, CDR1 is SNHLY and CDR2 is FYNNEI. CDR3: CASCRVAETQYF. In nucleotides, the CDR3 is TGTGCCTCATGCCGGGTCGCGGAGACCCAGTACTTC. Full variable domain (missing parts from reference TRBV2 and TRBJ2-5): EPEVTQTPSHQVTQMGQEVILRCVPISNHLYFYWYRQILGQKVEFLVSFYNNEISEKSEIFDDQFSVERPDGSNFTLKIRSTKLEDSAMYFCASCRVAETQYFGPGTRLLVL.

The rearrangement joins TRBV5-1 to TRBJ1-2; TRBD1 matches 7 bases. Trimming at V came to 2 bases and at J to 4 bases, leaving 11 bases not matched to a gene. This CDR3 is built from 16 residues. The V gene's germline CDR1 is SGHRS and CDR2 YFSETQ. CDR3 bases: TGCGCCAGCAGCTTCGGGGGACAGCCCGGCTTCTATGGCTACACCTTC. This gives the protein CASSFGGQPGFYGYTF.

The CDR3 coding sequence is TGCGCCAGCAGGGAACTAGCGGGGGGACCAGGGACCCAGTACTTC. Its protein is CASRELAGGPGTQYF. The chain uses TRBV10-2 and TRBJ2-5, with TRBD2 matching 12 bases. Trimming at V came to 6 bases and at J to 7 bases, leaving 9 bases not matched to a gene. The CDR3 runs to 15 residues. The germline CDR1 and CDR2 sequences are WSHSY and SAAADI.

A word on this clone: The sample holds other DNA sequences that translate to the same CDR3. V gene TRBV5-4 combines with J gene TRBJ1-1; no definite D call. The germline V gene has CDR1 SGHNT and CDR2 YYREEE (reference sequence). This CDR3 contains 13 residues. Between the trimmed V and J ends, which lost 1 base and 3 bases, there was a span of 7 bases. The CDR3 sequence is CASSLSRDTEAFF. CDR3 in DNA: TGTGCCAGCAGCTTGTCGAGAGACACTGAAGCTTTCTTT.

The chain recombines TRBV7-8 with TRBJ2-7; TRBD1 matches 8 bases. Germline lookup yields CDR1 SGHVS and CDR2 FQNEAQ. The CDR3 has 14 residues. With 4 bases clipped from V and 0 bases from J, the junction kept 2 bases outside the gene matches. In nucleotides, the CDR3 is TGTGCCAGCAGCTGGGACAGGTTCTCCTACGAGCAGTACTTC. Protein product: CASSWDRFSYEQYF. Together with reference TRBV7-8 and TRBJ2-7, the CDR3 gives the full variable domain: GAGVSQSPRYKVAKRGQDVALRCDPISGHVSLFWYQQALGQGPEFLTYFQNEAQLDKSGLPSDRFFAERPEGSVSTLKIQRTQQEDSAVYLCASSWDRFSYEQYFGPGTRLTVT.

The rearrangement links TRBV11-2 to TRBJ2-3; 11 bases match TRBD2. Trimming cost V 4 bases and J 0 bases; bases outside gene matches: 6. The CDR3 has 17 amino acids. The V gene's germline CDR1 is SGHAT and CDR2 FQNNGV. This CDR3 reads CASSWNSGGASTDTQYF. The DNA for the CDR3 is TGTGCCAGCAGCTGGAATAGCGGGGGGGCTAGCACAGATACGCAGTATTTT.

V gene TRBV10-3 combines with J gene TRBJ1-3, with a possible D match to TRBD1 (6 bases). The V end was cut by 4 bases, the J end by 1 base, with 8 bases between. This CDR3 has 14 amino acids. Germline V CDR1 and CDR2: ENHRY, SYGVKD. CDR3 DNA sequence: TGTGCCATCAGTGGGGGACAATCTGGAAACACCATATATTTT. Amino acid sequence: CAISGGQSGNTIYF.

The V and J genes are TRBV2 and TRBJ2-7, with 9 bases that match TRBD1. The germline V gene has CDR1 SNHLY and CDR2 FYNNEI. The V and J ends lost 7 bases and 4 bases, in that order; junction bases with no gene match: 8. The CDR3 consists of 14 residues. The chain's CDR3 is CASNPGTGTYEQYF. Here the CDR3 DNA reads TGTGCCAGCAACCCCGGGACAGGGACTTACGAGCAGTACTTC.

V gene TRBV7-8 combines with J gene TRBJ2-7; D is perhaps TRBD1 (6 bases). With 3 bases removed from V and 2 bases from J, the gap between germline ends came to 14 bases. The CDR3 has 15 residues. Germline-derived CDR1 and CDR2 are SGHVS and FQNEAQ. This chain's CDR3 is CASSFFQGPTYEQYF. As DNA, the CDR3 is TGTGCCAGCAGCTTTTTCCAGGGGCCAACCTACGAGCAGTACTTC.

This clone was counted between two and nine times. This chain connects TRBV7-2 to TRBJ2-7, with D possibly TRBD2 on 6 matching bases. V was shortened by 6 bases and J by 3 bases, with 9 bases between the two germline ends. The CDR3 spans 12 residues. Germline values: CDR1 SGHTA, CDR2 FQGNSA. CDR3 bases: TGTGCCAGCAGTCCCGGGGGCTACGAGCAGTACTTC. Amino acids: CASSPGGYEQYF.

The chain couples TRBV3-1 (or the pseudogene TRBV3-2) to TRBJ2-7; possible D gene TRBD2, 6 bases. Germline CDR1 LGHDT, CDR2 YNNKEL (reference sequence). The CDR3 contains 19 residues. V was clipped by 0 bases and J by 6 bases, with 27 bases between them. CDR3 nucleotides: TGTGCCAGCAGCCAAGATCTGACCCGGTCGGGGAGGCACGGGCGCGAGCAGTACTTC. It yields the protein CASSQDLTRSGRHGREQYF.

The rearrangement joins TRBV24-1 to TRBJ1-3, with 7 bases matching TRBD1. The CDR3 covers 17 residues. From germline, CDR1 is KGHDR and CDR2 SFDVKD. Unmatched junction bases numbered 13, after V lost 5 bases and J lost 4 bases. CDR3 region: CATSVRPGQLKGNTIYF. The CDR3 DNA reads as TGTGCCACCAGTGTCAGACCGGGACAGCTAAAAGGAAACACCATATATTTT.

This chain connects TRBV27 to TRBJ1-2, with TRBD1 matching 7 bases. Germline assignment: CDR1 MNHEY and CDR2 SMNVEV (reference sequence). CDR3 length equals 15 residues. Trimming at V came to 4 bases and at J to 4 bases, leaving 9 bases not matched to a gene. The CDR3 spells CASSYVTGDSYGYTF. CDR3 nucleotide sequence: TGTGCCAGCAGTTATGTAACAGGGGACAGCTATGGCTACACCTTC.

This chain uses TRBV2 with TRBJ1-4, with D maybe TRBD1 (6 bases). The germline CDR1 and CDR2 sequences are SNHLY and FYNNEI. Trimming took 8 bases from V and 1 from J, leaving 11 bases between them. The CDR3 length is 14 residues. Here the CDR3 reads CASQGLRTNEKLFF. In DNA form, the CDR3 reads TGTGCCAGCCAGGGGTTAAGAACTAATGAAAAACTGTTTTTT. Complete variable domain (other parts from reference TRBV2 and TRBJ1-4): EPEVTQTPSHQVTQMGQEVILRCVPISNHLYFYWYRQILGQKVEFLVSFYNNEISEKSEIFDDQFSVERPDGSNFTLKIRSTKLEDSAMYFCASQGLRTNEKLFFGSGTQLSVL.

The CDR3 nucleotides read TGTGCCACCAGCAGGGACAGGGGAGGTAATTCACCCCTCCACTTT. It yields the protein CATSRDRGGNSPLHF. This rearrangement joins TRBV15 to TRBJ1-6, with 9 bases that match TRBD1. This CDR3 has 15 residues. CDR1 is LNHNV and CDR2 is YYDKDF in the germline V gene (reference sequence). Germline trimming cut 3 bases from V and 6 bases from J; bases unmatched to any gene: 3.

This chain joins TRBV19 and TRBJ2-3; 8 nucleotides line up with TRBD2. V was pared by 2 bases and J by 4 bases, with 5 bases of the junction left unmatched. The CDR3 sequence is 15 residues long. CDR1 and CDR2 (germline): LNHDA, SQIVND (reference sequence). For the CDR3, the DNA is TGTGCCAGTAGTATAACCGGGGGGGCCCCAGATACGCAGTATTTT. Encoded protein: CASSITGGAPDTQYF.

This sequence joins TRBV28 and TRBJ2-5; 8 bases map to TRBD2. V shed 4 bases and J 6 bases; nucleotides not matched to a gene: 13. Germline-derived CDR1 and CDR2 are MDHEN and SYDVKM. There are 16 residues in the CDR3. The CDR3 sequence is CASSSYDSGGPKTQYF. CDR3 bases: TGTGCCAGCAGTTCCTATGACAGCGGGGGCCCGAAGACCCAGTACTTC.